This TCR beta chain was captured in a study of blood T cell repertoires in COVID-19. Profiling relied on immunoSEQ multiplex PCR, and the TCRdb table lists in-frame clones only, not all of them. The sample includes some 140,000 clones, around 83% seen only once; the top ten take roughly 4%. This CDR3 spans 13 amino acids. Looked up from germline, CDR1 is SGHAT and CDR2 is FQNNGV. The ends were cut back, 1 base at V and 8 bases at J, with 8 bases in the middle. This sequence originates from a human donor in a cohort sampled during active COVID-19. The gene calls are TRBV11-2 and TRBJ1-4; D not certain. Sequencing input: peripheral blood. CDR3 nucleotides: TGTGCCAGCAGCTTAGTTTTCGGGGAAAAACTGTTTTTT. Protein sequence: CASSLVFGEKLFF.